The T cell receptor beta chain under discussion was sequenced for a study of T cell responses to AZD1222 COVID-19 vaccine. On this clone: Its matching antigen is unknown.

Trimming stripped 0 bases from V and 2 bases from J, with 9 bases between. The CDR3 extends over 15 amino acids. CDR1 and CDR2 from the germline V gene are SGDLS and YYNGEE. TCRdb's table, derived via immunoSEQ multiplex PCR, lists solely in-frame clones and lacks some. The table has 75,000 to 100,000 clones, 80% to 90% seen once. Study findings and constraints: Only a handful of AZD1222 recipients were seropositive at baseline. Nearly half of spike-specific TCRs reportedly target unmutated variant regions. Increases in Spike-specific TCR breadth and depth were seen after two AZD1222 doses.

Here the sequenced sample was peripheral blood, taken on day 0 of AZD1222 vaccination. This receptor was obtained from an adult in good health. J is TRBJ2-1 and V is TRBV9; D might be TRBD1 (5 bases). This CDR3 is CASSVVGDTYNEQFF. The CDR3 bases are TGTGCCAGCAGCGTAGTAGGGGATACCTACAATGAGCAGTTCTTC.